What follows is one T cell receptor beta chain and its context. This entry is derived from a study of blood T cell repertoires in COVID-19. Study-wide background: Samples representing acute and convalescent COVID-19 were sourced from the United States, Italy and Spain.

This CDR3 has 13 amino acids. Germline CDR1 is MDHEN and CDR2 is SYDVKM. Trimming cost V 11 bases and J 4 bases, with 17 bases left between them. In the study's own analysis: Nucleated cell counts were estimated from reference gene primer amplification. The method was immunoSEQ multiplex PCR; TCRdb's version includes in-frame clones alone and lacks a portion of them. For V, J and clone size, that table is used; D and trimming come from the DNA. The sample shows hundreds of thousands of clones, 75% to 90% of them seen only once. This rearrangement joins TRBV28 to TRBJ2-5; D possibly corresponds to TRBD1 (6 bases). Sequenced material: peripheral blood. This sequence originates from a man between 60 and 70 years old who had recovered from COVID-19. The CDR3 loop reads CASSGGQLETQYF. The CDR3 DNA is TGTGCCTCGAGCGGTGGACAGCTAGAGACCCAGTACTTC.